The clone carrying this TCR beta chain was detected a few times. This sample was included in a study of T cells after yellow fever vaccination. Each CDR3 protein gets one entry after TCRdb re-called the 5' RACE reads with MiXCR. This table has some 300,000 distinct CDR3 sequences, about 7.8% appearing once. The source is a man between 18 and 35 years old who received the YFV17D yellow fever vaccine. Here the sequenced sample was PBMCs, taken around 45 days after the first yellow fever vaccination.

CDR3 protein: CATSDLNSDTQYF. As DNA, the CDR3 is TGTGCCACCAGTGATTTGAACTCAGATACGCAGTATTTT. The chain employs TRBV24-1 and TRBJ2-3; D is unclear. The CDR3 spans 13 residues. V was pared by 0 bases and J by 4 bases, with 4 bases between. Per the germline V gene, CDR1 is KGHDR and CDR2 is SFDVKD.